This T cell receptor beta chain was observed in a study of OX40 agonist ivuxolimab in advanced cancers. Findings and caveats of the study: There was clonal expansion of CD4+ and CD8+ blood T cells by week 6 at 0.1 to 3.0 mg/kg. Part of the nonresponder group also had normalized T-cell clonal expansion that was low. Fewer expanded clones were found on average in CD4+ than in CD8+ T cells.

People who had autoimmune disease history or systemic immunosuppression were excluded. Libraries were prepared by immunoSEQ multiplex PCR; TCRdb keeps only in-frame clonotypes and omits some of them. The sample lists fewer than 85,000 clones, 80% to 95% seen once, with 0.4% to 0.55% in the top ten. Trimming took off 1 base at V and 5 bases at J, with 11 bases between the two ends. Germline CDR1 SGHTA, CDR2 FQGNSA. The length of the CDR3 is 14 residues. A word on this clone: Its antigen is undetermined.

Source: CD4+ or CD8+ T cells sorted from blood, taken in a trial of the OX40 agonist ivuxolimab. The J gene is TRBJ1-2, the V gene TRBV7-2; D might be TRBD1 (5 bases). This TCR was sampled from an adult with an advanced solid tumor such as melanoma, head and neck, liver or kidney cancer. The CDR3 DNA follows: TGTGCCAGCAGCTTAGGGGGACTCGAATATGGCTACACCTTC. Encoded protein: CASSLGGLEYGYTF.